This TCR beta chain appears in the sequencing data of a study of beta chain features in type 1 diabetes. The CDR3 runs to 16 residues. Deletions cut 4 bases from V and 1 base from J, with 15 bases between. Germline CDR1 is SGHNT and CDR2 is YYREEE (reference sequence). Sorting based on CD45RO/CCR7/CD25/CD127/CD95/CD27 separated CD4+ naive, central memory, regulatory and stem cell-like memory cells. Expressed TCRB transcripts were sequenced, since all the RNA that had been isolated was reverse transcribed. Profiled with immunoSEQ multiplex PCR; TCRdb holds only in-frame clones, not every one. The data hold roughly 400,000 clones, with 9.6% observed a single time. As concerns this clone: The antigen remains unidentified.

Study-level results: Among all four CD4+ subsets, Type 1 diabetes patients had TCRB CDR3s that were moderately but significantly shorter. It was among patients, rather than healthy donors, that naive, central memory and Treg TCRB repertoires appeared more similar.

The genes are TRBV5-4 and TRBJ2-4; D is possibly TRBD2 (6 bases). Sequenced sample: central memory CD4+ T cells from blood. This sequence was found in a man aged 25 to 40 with type 1 diabetes. CDR3 amino acids: CASSAGTERAKNIQYF. In DNA, the CDR3 is TGTGCCAGCAGCGCGGGGACGGAGAGGGCCAAAAACATTCAGTACTTC.